Below, one T cell receptor (beta chain) is given with its context. Its antigen is unidentified. This record comes from a study of Ad26.COV2.S vaccination and SARS-CoV-2 variants. Study findings and constraints: Vaccine recipients had higher spike-specific TCR breadth than placebo recipients.

V shed 5 bases, J shed 6 bases, and the junction held 7 bases outside the gene matches. The CDR3 runs to 15 residues. Germline assignment: CDR1 MNHEY and CDR2 SVGEGT. As for treatment: about 20 received Ad26.COV2.S at low or high dose, single or two shots; roughly 5 received placebo; per-sample allocation not given. Sample collection was performed on day 63 after the first vaccine or placebo injection. TCRdb's copy holds only in-frame clones and misses some; the assay was immunoSEQ multiplex PCR. The sample shows some 640,000 clones, about 89% of them seen only once. The sample in question was peripheral blood, obtained in a trial of Ad26.COV2.S vaccine versus placebo. The gene calls are TRBV6-2 or TRBV6-3 and TRBJ1-5; 10 positions agree with TRBD1. The sequence derives from a person between 18 and 60 years old who received the Ad26.COV2.S COVID-19 vaccine or a placebo. The CDR3 is CASSGPGQGIQPQHF. CDR3 DNA sequence: TGTGCCAGCAGTGGACCGGGACAGGGGATTCAGCCCCAGCATTTT.